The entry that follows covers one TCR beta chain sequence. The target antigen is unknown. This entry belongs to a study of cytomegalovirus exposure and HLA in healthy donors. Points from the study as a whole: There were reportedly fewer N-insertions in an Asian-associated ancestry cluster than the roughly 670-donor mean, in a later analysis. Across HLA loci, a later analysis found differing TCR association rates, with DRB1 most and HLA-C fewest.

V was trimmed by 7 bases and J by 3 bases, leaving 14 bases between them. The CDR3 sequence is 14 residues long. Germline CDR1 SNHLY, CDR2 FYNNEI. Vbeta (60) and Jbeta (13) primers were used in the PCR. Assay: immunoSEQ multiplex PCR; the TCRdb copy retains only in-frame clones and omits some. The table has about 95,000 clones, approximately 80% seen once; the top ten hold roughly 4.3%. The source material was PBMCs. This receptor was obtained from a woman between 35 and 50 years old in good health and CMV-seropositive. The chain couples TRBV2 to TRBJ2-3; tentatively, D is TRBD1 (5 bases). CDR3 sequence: CASTKGYSTDTQYF. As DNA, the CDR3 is TGTGCCAGCACCAAGGGGTACTCGACAGATACGCAGTATTTT.